This T cell receptor beta chain was sequenced during a study of CD8 T cells in ankylosing spondylitis. Points from the study as a whole: Earlier literature documents some of the motif variants in reactive arthritis synovial fluid and blood. What appeared characteristic of ankylosing spondylitis blood was a TCR beta motif of eight highly homologous variants. The clones that were linked to disease were reported to be significantly enriched in matched synovial fluid samples from ankylosing spondylitis patients.

Per the germline V gene, CDR1 is SGHRS and CDR2 is YFSETQ. This CDR3 comprises 16 residues. The J segment lost 0 bases and the V segment lost 7 bases, leaving 6 bases of the junction unmatched. In its sample, this clonotype was seen many times. The antigen is undetermined. The authors made TCR beta libraries by quantitative 5'-RACE with molecular barcodes. TCRdb fed the 5' RACE reads into MiXCR, producing one record per CDR3 protein. The data show 200,000 to 250,000 distinct CDR3 sequences, with roughly 24% seen just once and roughly 6.7% held by the top ten. This chain joins TRBV5-1 and TRBJ2-3; 12 bases line up with TRBD2. Sequencing was performed on blood, either unsorted or a sorted T cell fraction (not recorded which). The clonotype comes from a male donor with ankylosing spondylitis or in good health (not recorded which). CDR3 sequence: CASGTGTSGSTDTQYF. CDR3 DNA sequence: TGCGCCAGCGGTACCGGGACTAGCGGGAGCACAGATACGCAGTATTTT.